This TCR beta chain was documented in a study of blood T cells in healthy people across ages. A note on this clonotype: Its target is not known.

A second PCR of about 7 to 11 cycles used a sample-barcoded 5' primer and a J-beta primer mix. TCRdb independently ran MiXCR on the 5' RACE reads; one entry per CDR3 protein. Of more than 800,000 distinct CDR3 sequences listed, more than 40% are singletons. J was trimmed by 3 bases and V by 1 base; bases with no gene match: 9. CDR3 length: 17 residues. Germline V lookup: CDR1 LGHNA, CDR2 YNFKEQ. Overall study results and limits: The lack of PBMC sorting stopped any conclusive naive versus antigen-experienced comparison. Higher diversity, along with more naive CD4+ cells, distinguished long-lived donors from aged donors. Strong correlation existed between TCR beta diversity and naive T cell percentage. Measured against age, TCR beta diversity per million T cells decreased in a roughly linear manner.

This rearrangement joins TRBV4-2 to TRBJ2-7; 10 bases line up with TRBD2. This clonotype was obtained from a woman aged 55-75 years in good health. Sequencing input: blood. The CDR3 coding sequence is TGTGCCAGCAGCCAAGGTAGCGGGAGGTTGAGCGGCTACGAGCAGTACTTC. This codes for CASSQGSGRLSGYEQYF.